A selection of T cell receptor beta chains follows, all from one sample in a study of T cells after somatic rescue of genetic block. Libraries were prepared by immunoSEQ multiplex PCR; TCRdb keeps only in-frame clonotypes and omits some of them. The sample yields about 120,000 clones, 75% to 95% seen once. Sample: peripheral blood mononuclear cells (PBMCs). These receptors were collected from a woman between 18 and 29 years old. The conserved cysteine and the conserved F or W are not part of the CDR3 here. The order of the fields is V gene, CDR3 protein.

V gene: TRBV25-1
CDR3 protein: ASSAGASSNQPQH

V gene: TRBV7-8
CDR3 protein: ASSLGVETQY

V gene: TRBV5-1
CDR3 protein: ASSLRTGDEKLF

V gene: TRBV5-8
CDR3 protein: ASSRGTRETQY

V gene: TRBV4-2
CDR3 protein: ASSQASEMNTEAF

V gene: TRBV5-1
CDR3 protein: ASSWGTQNTEAF

V gene: TRBV5-6
CDR3 protein: ASSPDSSYGYT

V gene: TRBV5-5
CDR3 protein: ASSRQDRGNEKLF

V gene: TRBV7-3
CDR3 protein: ASSPQPQKDEQF

V gene: TRBV5-5
CDR3 protein: ASSFEGGEGGTIY

V gene: TRBV28
CDR3 protein: ASNTAPSGWETQY

V gene: TRBV28
CDR3 protein: ASSPRGEDYEQY

V gene: TRBV19
CDR3 protein: ASSKRQGINTEAF

V gene: TRBV18
CDR3 protein: ASSPLGGGFQPQH

V gene: TRBV13
CDR3 protein: ASSLDRGFYGYT

V gene: TRBV28
CDR3 protein: ASSSSGGDSYEQY

V gene: TRBV7-2
CDR3 protein: ASSLALGPGQPQH

V gene: TRBV15
CDR3 protein: ATSSVRGAANEKLF

V gene: TRBV27
CDR3 protein: ASREVGKETQY

V gene: TRBV4-3
CDR3 protein: ASSQDLFGAGYGYT

V gene: TRBV29-1
CDR3 protein: SVEEGQLGGYT

V gene: TRBV4-1
CDR3 protein: ASSQKVSDTEAF

V gene: TRBV5-1
CDR3 protein: ASSPGGIYGYT

V gene: TRBV19
CDR3 protein: ASGTAGGYT